The rows below give T cell receptor beta chains drawn from one sample of a study of cytomegalovirus exposure and HLA in healthy donors. Measured with immunoSEQ multiplex PCR; TCRdb has only the in-frame clones, and not every one. The sample has around 400,000 clones, around 86% seen once; the top ten hold roughly 0.75%. The sequenced sample was PBMCs. Receptors originate from a woman aged 18-29 years in good health and CMV-seronegative. Both conserved end residues are part of each CDR3. Each record gives: CDR3 DNA, CDR3 protein, D gene, clone size, V gene, J gene. A D gene is named only where the DNA matches it firmly. Clone size is not always given. Where it is, it says once, few, many or a class for expanded clones.

CDR3 DNA: TGTGCCAGCAAAGCGGCCAACTCCTACGAGCAGTACTTC
CDR3 protein: CASKAANSYEQYF
D gene: NA
clone size: few
V gene: TRBV6-5
J gene: TRBJ2-7

CDR3 DNA: TGTGCCAGCAGCCTCACCTCGGGGGAGCAGTACTTC
CDR3 protein: CASSLTSGEQYF
D gene: NA
clone size: NA
V gene: TRBV7-8
J gene: TRBJ2-7

CDR3 DNA: TGCGCCAGCAGCCCCATGACTAGCGGGGGATACCGCTCCTACGAGCAGTACTTC
CDR3 protein: CASSPMTSGGYRSYEQYF
D gene: TRBD2
clone size: NA
V gene: TRBV5-1
J gene: TRBJ2-7

CDR3 DNA: TGCGCCAGCAGCGGACTTCCCGGGGTCTCCTACAATGAGCAGTTCTTC
CDR3 protein: CASSGLPGVSYNEQFF
D gene: NA
clone size: NA
V gene: TRBV5-1
J gene: TRBJ2-1

CDR3 DNA: TGCGCCAGCAGCGATCCCGGACTAGCGGGAGGCCTCGCCTACAATGAGCAGTTCTTC
CDR3 protein: CASSDPGLAGGLAYNEQFF
D gene: TRBD2
clone size: NA
V gene: TRBV5-1
J gene: TRBJ2-1

CDR3 DNA: TGTGCCAGCAGTGAAGATAGATCGCCAGGCTACGAGCAGTACTTC
CDR3 protein: CASSEDRSPGYEQYF
D gene: NA
clone size: once
V gene: TRBV6-1
J gene: TRBJ2-7

CDR3 DNA: TGTGCCAGCAGCCCGGGGGAGCAGTACTTC
CDR3 protein: CASSPGEQYF
D gene: NA
clone size: once
V gene: TRBV21-1
J gene: TRBJ2-7

CDR3 DNA: TGCGCCAGCAGCTTCATTACAGGGGGACCCTACGAGCAGTACTTC
CDR3 protein: CASSFITGGPYEQYF
D gene: TRBD1
clone size: NA
V gene: TRBV5-1
J gene: TRBJ2-7

CDR3 DNA: TGTGCCAGCCGACAGGGCGGAGAGACCCAGTACTTC
CDR3 protein: CASRQGGETQYF
D gene: TRBD1
clone size: NA
V gene: TRBV2
J gene: TRBJ2-5

CDR3 DNA: TGTGCCAGCTCGGTTAGGACGGGAAACGGTAAAAACATTCAGTACTTC
CDR3 protein: CASSVRTGNGKNIQYF
D gene: NA
clone size: NA
V gene: TRBV18
J gene: TRBJ2-4

CDR3 DNA: TGTGCCCTCAGCGGGAGGGGCGCAGATACGCAGTATTTT
CDR3 protein: CALSGRGADTQYF
D gene: TRBD2
clone size: NA
V gene: TRBV10-3
J gene: TRBJ2-3

CDR3 DNA: TGCGCCAGCAGCCGAAATACCGCTAGGGGTGCGCAGTACTTC
CDR3 protein: CASSRNTARGAQYF
D gene: NA
clone size: NA
V gene: TRBV5-1
J gene: TRBJ2-7

CDR3 DNA: TGTGCCAGCAGTTCCGGACAGGGGGTCAATGAGCAGTTCTTC
CDR3 protein: CASSSGQGVNEQFF
D gene: TRBD1
clone size: NA
V gene: TRBV27
J gene: TRBJ2-1

CDR3 DNA: TGTGCCAGCGAAGCCGCGAACACCGGGGAGCTGTTTTTT
CDR3 protein: CASEAANTGELFF
D gene: NA
clone size: NA
V gene: TRBV25-1
J gene: TRBJ2-2

CDR3 DNA: TGTGCCAGCAGTTACCGGCAGGGAGGGAATTCACCCCTCCACTTT
CDR3 protein: CASSYRQGGNSPLHF
D gene: NA
clone size: NA
V gene: TRBV6-5
J gene: TRBJ1-6

CDR3 DNA: TGTGCCAGCGGACAAACTCAGGGGAGGGTACCCCTCCACTTT
CDR3 protein: CASGQTQGRVPLHF
D gene: NA
clone size: NA
V gene: TRBV6-5
J gene: TRBJ1-6

CDR3 DNA: TGTGCCAGCAGGGGGACGGGAGGGAGCTCCTACAATGAGCAGTTCTTC
CDR3 protein: CASRGTGGSSYNEQFF
D gene: TRBD2
clone size: NA
V gene: TRBV25-1
J gene: TRBJ2-1

CDR3 DNA: TGTGCCAGCAGTCCTTCTCCCTCGGGATACAATGAGCAGTTCTTC
CDR3 protein: CASSPSPSGYNEQFF
D gene: NA
clone size: NA
V gene: TRBV28
J gene: TRBJ2-1